Following are 26 T cell receptor beta chains from one sample sequenced in a study of shared clonotypes between healthy human individuals. Clones were read by immunoSEQ multiplex PCR, and TCRdb kept only the in-frame ones, dropping some. The table shows about 2 million clones, with roughly 94% occurring only once. Material: naive CD4+ T cells sorted from blood. This sample's subset: CD45RA+ positively selected. The receptors were sampled from a man younger than 35 in good health.

The chain recombines TRBV10-1 with TRBJ1-5, with 10 positions matching TRBD1. Germline V CDR1 and CDR2: WNHNN, SYGVQD (reference sequence). This CDR3 is 19 amino acids long. Trimming at V came to 4 bases and at J to 6 bases, leaving 18 bases not matched to a gene. CDR3 DNA: TGCGCCAGCAGTGGAAGGCCGGGAAACCGGGACAGGGGTTTTCAGCCCCAGCATTTT. Residues: CASSGRPGNRDRGFQPQHF.

Only one count was recorded for this clone. The rearrangement links TRBV4-3 to TRBJ2-2; possible D gene TRBD1, 6 bases. The CDR3 sequence is 17 residues long. Looked up from germline, CDR1 is LGHNA and CDR2 is YSLEER. V lost 0 bases, J lost 4 bases, and 15 bases lay in between. CDR3 loop: CASSQDRSRGSTGELFF. The CDR3 DNA follows: TGCGCCAGCAGCCAAGATAGAAGCAGGGGTAGCACCGGGGAGCTGTTTTTT.

The chain has TRBV19 and TRBJ2-2; 9 bases align to TRBD1. Per the germline V gene, CDR1 is LNHDA and CDR2 is SQIVND (reference sequence). The V gene end was trimmed by 4 bases and the J gene end by 2 bases; junction bases not matched to a gene: 8. CDR3 length equals 17 residues. The CDR3 reads CASSTGQGPTNTGELFF. The CDR3 DNA reads as TGTGCCAGTAGTACCGGACAGGGGCCTACAAACACCGGGGAGCTGTTTTTT.

This sequence joins TRBV6-1 and TRBJ2-1; D is perhaps TRBD2 (6 bases). The CDR3 covers 12 residues. The V and J ends lost 4 bases and 15 bases respectively, with 16 bases between them. The germline V gene has CDR1 MNHNS and CDR2 SASEGT. The CDR3: CASSVTRDLGFF. DNA for the CDR3: TGTGCCAGCAGTGTGACTAGGGATTTAGGGTTCTTC.

This clone appeared once. CDR3 amino acids: CASSALGVSGNTIYF. The DNA of the CDR3 is TGTGCCAGCAGCGCCCTGGGGGTCTCAGGAAACACCATATATTTT. The V call is TRBV7-8, the J call TRBJ1-3, with a weak D call TRBD1 (5 bases). Germline V lookup: CDR1 SGHVS, CDR2 FQNEAQ. Trimming cost V 5 bases and J 4 bases, with 15 bases left between them. The CDR3 spans 15 residues.

The DNA of the CDR3 is TGCGCCAGCAGCCCAGGGGAGGGATCCTATGGCTACACCTTC. This translates into CASSPGEGSYGYTF. The V gene is TRBV5-1, the J gene TRBJ1-2; perhaps TRBD1 as D (6 bases). V lost 4 bases, J lost 4 bases, and 14 bases lay in between. The length of the CDR3 is 14 residues. Looked up from germline, CDR1 is SGHRS and CDR2 is YFSETQ.

The rearrangement links TRBV11-1 to TRBJ2-7; possible D gene TRBD1, 7 bases. V lost 3 bases and J lost 3, with 12 bases in between. CDR1 and CDR2 from the germline V gene are SGHAT and FQDESV (reference sequence). This CDR3 has 14 residues. Written as DNA, the CDR3 is TGTGCCAGCAGCTTGGAGGGGACAGTCTACGAGCAGTACTTC. It yields the protein CASSLEGTVYEQYF. Full variable domain (missing parts from reference TRBV11-1 and TRBJ2-7): EAEVAQSPRYKITEKSQAVAFWCDPISGHATLYWYRQILGQGPELLVQFQDESVVDDSQLPKDRFSAERLKGVDSTLKIQPAELGDSAMYLCASSLEGTVYEQYFGPGTRLTVT.

The chain has TRBV2 and TRBJ2-5; 7 positions agree with TRBD1. The germline CDR1 and CDR2 sequences are SNHLY and FYNNEI. The ends lost 6 bases at V and 1 base at J; junction bases unmatched: 2. The CDR3 contains 13 residues. The CDR3 DNA is TGTGCCAGCAGGTGGGACAGCCAAGAGACCCAGTACTTC. This translates into CASRWDSQETQYF.

Of note for this clone: One junction end does not reproduce the germline sequence, and a read error may be involved. This chain links TRBV19 with TRBJ2-1; D not resolved. Germline V lookup: CDR1 LNHDA, CDR2 SQIVND (reference sequence). CDR3 size: 14 residues. For the CDR3, the DNA is TGTGCCAGTAGTATAGTCCCACCTAACAGCCCACGGGTCTTC. It is translated as CASSIVPPNSPRVF.

The J gene is TRBJ2-7, the V gene TRBV6-1; possible D gene TRBD1, 5 bases. Germline CDR1 MNHNS, CDR2 SASEGT. Trimming took off 11 bases at V and 2 bases at J, with 16 bases between the two ends. This CDR3 has 13 amino acids. CDR3 nucleotide sequence: TGTGCCGCCAGGGTACAGAAAACCTACGAGCAGTACTTC. It codes for CAARVQKTYEQYF.

V gene TRBV30 combines with J gene TRBJ1-2; 8 positions match TRBD1. CDR1 and CDR2 from the germline V gene are GTSNPN and SVGIG (reference sequence). The length of the CDR3 is 15 residues. Trimming removed 3 bases from V and 2 bases from J; junction bases left unmatched: 8. CDR3 protein: CAWREPGTGNYGYTF. For the CDR3, the DNA is TGTGCCTGGAGGGAACCCGGGACAGGAAACTATGGCTACACCTTC. Looking up the rest from reference TRBV30 and TRBJ1-2 gives the full variable domain: SQTIHQWPATLVQPVGSPLSLECTVEGTSNPNLYWYRQAAGRGLQLLFYSVGIGQISSEVPQNLSASRPQDRQFILSSKKLLLSDSGFYLCAWREPGTGNYGYTFGSGTRLTVV.

V and J are TRBV18 and TRBJ2-7; TRBD1 agrees at 7 bases. Germline V gene sequence: CDR1 KGHSH, CDR2 LQKENI. Trimming removed 8 bases from V and 3 bases from J; junction bases left unmatched: 4. This CDR3 is built from 12 residues. CDR3 sequence: CASQGQLYEQYF. The CDR3, as DNA: TGTGCCAGCCAGGGACAGCTCTACGAGCAGTACTTC.

The rearrangement joins TRBV30 to TRBJ1-2; the D gene is possibly TRBD1 (6 bases). Germline V gene sequence: CDR1 GTSNPN, CDR2 SVGIG (reference sequence). The CDR3 runs 16 residues. The germline V and J ends were trimmed by 1 base and 6 bases, with 21 bases remaining between them. The CDR3 region is CAWSESVTGTLHGYTF. DNA of the CDR3: TGTGCCTGGAGTGAATCCGTGACCGGGACACTCCATGGCTACACCTTC. Supplemented by reference TRBV30 and TRBJ1-2, the full variable domain reads SQTIHQWPATLVQPVGSPLSLECTVEGTSNPNLYWYRQAAGRGLQLLFYSVGIGQISSEVPQNLSASRPQDRQFILSSKKLLLSDSGFYLCAWSESVTGTLHGYTFGSGTRLTVV.

The V gene is TRBV6-5, the J gene TRBJ2-7; 7 nucleotides align to TRBD1. Germline CDR1 is MNHEY and CDR2 is SVGAGI. The CDR3 extends over 14 amino acids. J gave up 1 base and V 8 bases, and 8 bases lay outside the gene matches. CDR3 in DNA: TGTGCCAGCCAGAGGACAGGCGGGTCCTACGAGCAGTACTTC. Translating it yields CASQRTGGSYEQYF.

This chain joins TRBV21-1 and TRBJ2-2; the DNA was not used to check the table's D call, TRBD1. TRBV21-1 corresponds to a pseudogene. The CDR3 is 16 residues long. In DNA form, the CDR3 reads TGTGCCAGCAGCACTAAAGCGGGACAGGGAAGCGGGGAGCTGTTTTTT. This encodes CASSTKAGQGSGELFF.

This rearrangement joins TRBV19 to TRBJ1-6; perhaps TRBD1 as D (5 bases). The CDR3 covers 15 residues. V lost 1 base and J lost 9, with 13 bases in between. Germline CDR1 and CDR2: LNHDA and SQIVND (reference sequence). CDR3 protein: CASSIVGDGSSPLHF. As DNA, the CDR3 is TGTGCCAGTAGTATAGTCGGGGACGGCAGTTCACCCCTCCACTTT. The entire variable domain, with the rest obtained from reference TRBV19 and TRBJ1-6, is as follows: DGGITQSPKYLFRKEGQNVTLSCEQNLNHDAMYWYRQDPGQGLRLIYYSQIVNDFQKGDIAEGYSVSREKKESFPLTVTSAQKNPTAFYLCASSIVGDGSSPLHFGNGTRLTVT.

The chain links TRBV19 to TRBJ2-7; D uncertain. This CDR3 has 15 residues. Per germline, CDR1 LNHDA and CDR2 SQIVND (reference sequence). Trimming left V 6 bases short and J 0 bases short, with 15 bases between. The CDR3 DNA reads as TGTGCCAGTAGCACTAACGGCCTTGGCTCCTACGAGCAGTACTTC. The encoded protein is CASSTNGLGSYEQYF.

This clone showed up just once. The chain has TRBV18 and TRBJ2-3; D is possibly TRBD2 (5 bases). Looked up from germline, CDR1 is KGHSH and CDR2 is LQKENI. The V end lost 3 bases, the J end lost 4 bases, and 11 bases lay between the germline ends. The CDR3 extends over 14 amino acids. For the CDR3, the DNA is TGTGCCAGCTCACCTTCGCTAGCCGCAGATACGCAGTATTTT. This gives the protein CASSPSLAADTQYF.

On this clone: Other DNA sequences within the sample encode an identical CDR3. This sequence joins TRBV6-5 and TRBJ1-2; TRBD1 matches 7 bases. The CDR3 covers 14 residues. Germline CDR1 MNHEY, CDR2 SVGAGI. J gave up 5 bases and V 0 bases, and 3 bases lay outside the gene matches. This CDR3 reads CASSYSRGPYGYTF. CDR3 coding DNA: TGTGCCAGCAGTTACTCAAGGGGGCCTTATGGCTACACCTTC.

With regard to this clone: Other nucleotide sequences in the sample specify the same CDR3. The CDR3 reads CASSLAGLGTDTQYF. The DNA of the CDR3 is TGTGCCAGCAGCCTAGCTGGACTAGGCACAGATACGCAGTATTTT. The chain uses TRBV11-2 and TRBJ2-3, with 7 bases that match TRBD2. The CDR3 has 15 residues. V lost 5 bases, J lost 1 base, and 6 bases stayed unmatched. Germline V gene lookup returns CDR1 SGHAT and CDR2 FQNNGV.

Only one count was recorded for this clone. V and J are TRBV18 and TRBJ2-1; D unclear. V was cut by 3 bases and J by 6 bases, with 12 bases left in between. The V gene's germline CDR1 is KGHSH and CDR2 LQKENI. CDR3 length: 14 amino acids. CDR3 bases: TGTGCCAGCTCACCTAACCCGAGCGTCAATGAGCAGTTCTTC. It specifies CASSPNPSVNEQFF.

The V and J genes are TRBV28 and TRBJ1-2; D is undetermined. Trimming pared 2 bases from V and 8 bases from J, leaving 9 bases between. The CDR3 runs to 12 residues. In germline, CDR1 is MDHEN, CDR2 SYDVKM. The CDR3 loop is CASSLSPQGYTF. The CDR3 coding sequence is TGTGCCAGCAGTTTAAGCCCTCAGGGCTACACCTTC.

The V and J genes are TRBV7-9 and TRBJ1-4; D gene unclear. The CDR3 is made up of 14 amino acids. Germline lookup yields CDR1 SEHNR and CDR2 FQNEAQ (reference sequence). V lost 5 bases, J lost 4 bases, and 11 bases lay in between. CDR3 sequence reads: CASSHPPRNEKLFF. CDR3 nucleotide sequence: TGTGCCAGCAGCCATCCTCCGCGTAATGAAAAACTGTTTTTT.

This clone came up once. J is TRBJ1-2 and V is TRBV5-1, with D tentatively TRBD1 (5 bases). CDR1 and CDR2 from the germline V gene are SGHRS and YFSETQ. The CDR3 has 14 residues. Trimming took 0 bases from V and 6 from J, leaving 12 bases between them. CDR3 nucleotides: TGCGCCAGCAGCTTGGACAGGTCGGGGAATGGCTACACCTTC. Encoded protein: CASSLDRSGNGYTF.

The chain recombines TRBV2 with TRBJ1-2; D unresolved. The length of the CDR3 is 14 residues. Germline values: CDR1 SNHLY, CDR2 FYNNEI. V was clipped by 2 bases and J by 3 bases, with 10 bases between them. The DNA of the CDR3 is TGTGCCAGCAGTGAATTCTCGGAGGACTATGGCTACACCTTC. It encodes CASSEFSEDYGYTF.

The gene calls are TRBV6-1 and TRBJ1-2, with 8 bases that match TRBD1. Germline values: CDR1 MNHNS, CDR2 SASEGT. The CDR3 runs to 14 residues. The trim removed 7 bases at V and 7 bases at J, leaving 11 bases unmatched. CDR3 residues: CASIQDRGGGGYTF. DNA of the CDR3: TGTGCCAGCATCCAAGACAGGGGAGGAGGTGGCTACACCTTC.